Below, 10 T cell receptor beta chains from the same sample are listed, as sequenced in a study of T cell responses to AZD1222 COVID-19 vaccine (dated by TCRdb to the early 2020s). The time point label, as the study defines it: about 28 days (+/-7) after the second vaccine dose. The receptor library was made with the immunoSEQ multiplex PCR assay. Sourced from immuneACCESS, this table was stored by TCRdb with only in-frame sequences that have V and J called. A share of the clones is absent; for the studies checked, an unresolved V gene accounts for under half, and the remainder has no known explanation. In this sample the table shows under 150,000 clones, roughly nine tenths of which occur a single time. Approximately 1.6% of the sample comes from the top ten. This specimen consisted of peripheral blood, obtained 28 days after the second AZD1222 dose. These receptors came from an adult who received the AZD1222 COVID-19 vaccine.

The CDR3 loop is CASSPGQANYEQYF. The CDR3, as DNA: TGCGCCAGCAGCCCTGGACAGGCCAACTACGAGCAGTACTTC. The chain uses TRBV5-1 and TRBJ2-7, with 7 bases matching TRBD1. Per germline, CDR1 SGHRS and CDR2 YFSETQ. The CDR3 totals 14 residues. The V and J ends lost 4 bases and 3 bases, in that order; junction bases with no gene match: 7.

This chain connects TRBV9 to TRBJ2-2; 9 positions agree with TRBD2. Germline CDR1 is SGDLS and CDR2 is YYNGEE. This CDR3 has 15 residues. Unmatched junction bases numbered 5, after V lost 4 bases and J lost 4 bases. Here the CDR3 reads CASSSTGLATGELFF. The CDR3 DNA sequence: TGTGCCAGCAGCTCAACGGGACTAGCCACCGGGGAGCTGTTTTTT.

The J gene is TRBJ2-3, the V gene TRBV25-1; D may correspond to TRBD1 or TRBD2 (6 bases each). V was cut by 8 bases and J by 6 bases, with 15 bases left in between. Per germline, CDR1 MGHDK and CDR2 SYGVNS. The CDR3 runs 13 residues. CDR3 sequence: CASLEGGRDTQYF. The CDR3 DNA reads TGTGCCAGCCTCGAAGGGGGGCGGGATACGCAGTATTTT.

The CDR3 here is CAGSSGMNQPQHF. In nucleotides, the CDR3 is TGTGCCGGATCTTCGGGGATGAATCAGCCCCAGCATTTT. The chain recombines TRBV18 with TRBJ1-5, with no clear D. Germline V gene sequence: CDR1 KGHSH, CDR2 LQKENI. The CDR3 contains 13 residues. Trimming pared 11 bases from V and 4 bases from J, leaving 15 bases between. Using reference TRBV18 and TRBJ1-5 for the parts outside the CDR3, the full variable domain is NAGVMQNPRHLVRRRGQEARLRCSPMKGHSHVYWYRQLPEEGLKFMVYLQKENIIDESGMPKERFSAEFPKEGPSILRIQQVVRGDSAAYFCAGSSGMNQPQHFGDGTRLSIL.

This sequence joins TRBV9 and TRBJ2-1; D gene unclear. V gave up 0 bases and J gave up 7 bases, with 11 bases separating them. This CDR3 region has 14 residues. CDR1 and CDR2 from the germline V gene are SGDLS and YYNGEE. CDR3 coding DNA: TGTGCCAGCAGCGTAGGCCTGGCCAAGAATGAGCAGTTCTTC. Translating it yields CASSVGLAKNEQFF.

CDR3 protein: CASSMGSRNHNQPQHF. The CDR3 bases are TGTGCCAGTAGTATGGGCAGTAGAAACCACAATCAGCCCCAGCATTTT. The chain has TRBV19 and TRBJ1-5; no clear D gene. Germline loops: CDR1 LNHDA, CDR2 SQIVND (reference sequence). CDR3 length: 16 residues. Trimming took off 3 bases at V and 3 bases at J, with 15 bases between the two ends. Together with reference TRBV19 and TRBJ1-5, the CDR3 gives the full variable domain: DGGITQSPKYLFRKEGQNVTLSCEQNLNHDAMYWYRQDPGQGLRLIYYSQIVNDFQKGDIAEGYSVSREKKESFPLTVTSAQKNPTAFYLCASSMGSRNHNQPQHFGDGTRLSIL.

This chain uses TRBV10-3 with TRBJ1-2; a possible D gene is TRBD1 (6 bases). The CDR3 has 15 residues. Trimming took 3 bases from V and 4 from J, leaving 15 bases between them. CDR1 and CDR2 from the germline V gene are ENHRY and SYGVKD. This CDR3 is CAISDPTTGVYGYTF. The DNA of the CDR3 is TGTGCCATCAGTGACCCAACGACAGGCGTCTATGGCTACACCTTC.

This clone was observed many times. This rearrangement joins TRBV6-5 to TRBJ2-7, with D perhaps TRBD1 (6 bases). Germline V gene data show CDR1 as MNHEY and CDR2 as SVGAGI. The CDR3 contains 13 residues. Trimming took off 8 bases at V and 3 bases at J, with 14 bases between the two ends. CDR3 loop: CASGPEGGYEQYF. CDR3 sequence (DNA): TGTGCCAGCGGACCTGAAGGGGGCTACGAGCAGTACTTC.

This chain uses TRBV7-3 with TRBJ2-3; 14 nucleotides agree with TRBD2. The CDR3 contains 18 residues. The germline V gene has CDR1 SGHTA and CDR2 FQGTGA. The ends lost 1 base at V and 6 bases at J; junction bases unmatched: 9. In nucleotides, the CDR3 is TGTGCCAGCAGCTTAAACCCGGGACTAGCGGGGGCAGGGGATACGCAGTATTTT. Translated: CASSLNPGLAGAGDTQYF.

The rearrangement uses TRBV30 and TRBJ1-6, with 10 bases aligning to TRBD1. The CDR3 extends over 16 amino acids. Germline V gene lookup returns CDR1 GTSNPN and CDR2 SVGIG (reference sequence). Germline trimming cut 1 base from V and 1 base from J; bases unmatched to any gene: 1. The CDR3 sequence is CAWSGTGGSYNSPLHF. CDR3 coding DNA: TGTGCCTGGAGTGGGACAGGGGGATCCTATAATTCACCCCTCCACTTT.